Each of the 13 T cell receptor beta chains below was sequenced from the same sample in a study of blood T cell repertoires in COVID-19. This table comes from immunoSEQ multiplex PCR, and its TCRdb copy is limited to in-frame clones, with some not included. The sample includes about 120,000 clones, about 88% of them seen just once. The sample taken for sequencing was peripheral blood. All receptors come from a woman of 80 years or more with acute or convalescent COVID-19.

The chain is built from TRBV6-6 and TRBJ1-2, with D hard to call. CDR1 and CDR2 (germline): MNHNY, SVGAGI (reference sequence). This CDR3 has 12 amino acids. V dropped 3 bases and J dropped 6 bases, with 8 bases sitting between them. CDR3 protein: CASSYDGDGYTF. CDR3 nucleotide sequence: TGTGCCAGCAGTTATGATGGAGATGGCTACACCTTC.

The J gene is TRBJ2-2, the V gene TRBV7-9; 11 positions agree with TRBD2. The CDR3 covers 18 residues. Germline trimming cut 5 bases from V and 4 bases from J; bases unmatched to any gene: 12. Germline V gene sequence: CDR1 SEHNR, CDR2 FQNEAQ (reference sequence). The CDR3 DNA reads as TGTGCCAGCAGCCCCCACCTCGGACTAGCGGGTGCCACCGGGGAGCTGTTTTTT. Translating gives CASSPHLGLAGATGELFF.

This chain uses TRBV5-1 with TRBJ2-3; 7 nucleotides align to TRBD1. The CDR3 totals 15 residues. The V gene's germline CDR1 is SGHRS and CDR2 YFSETQ. J was trimmed by 2 bases and V by 3 bases; bases with no gene match: 6. The CDR3 here is CASSSRGQNTDTQYF. In DNA, the CDR3 is TGCGCCAGCAGCTCAAGGGGACAGAACACAGATACGCAGTATTTT.

V and J are TRBV9 and TRBJ1-5, with 8 bases that match TRBD1. The V gene's germline CDR1 is SGDLS and CDR2 YYNGEE. The V segment lost 3 bases and the J segment 6 bases; nucleotides outside the gene matches: 11. CDR3 length: 16 amino acids. The CDR3 loop is CASSAEGHRGFQPQHF. In DNA form, the CDR3 reads TGTGCCAGCAGCGCCGAGGGGCACAGGGGGTTTCAGCCCCAGCATTTT.

This rearrangement joins TRBV20-1 to TRBJ2-3; no definite D call. Germline V gene data show CDR1 as DFQATT and CDR2 as SNEGSKA (reference sequence). The CDR3 runs 11 residues. The germline V and J ends were trimmed by 3 bases and 9 bases, with 10 bases remaining between them. CDR3 bases: TGCAGTGCTAGGCTAGAAGACACGCAGTATTTT. It codes for CSARLEDTQYF.

This clone was recorded once. The CDR3 is CASSGGTSGVYEQYF. The CDR3 region has the DNA TGCGCCAGCAGCGGGGGGACTAGCGGGGTCTACGAGCAGTACTTC. The rearrangement uses TRBV5-1 and TRBJ2-7; 13 bases line up with TRBD2. The V gene end was trimmed by 4 bases and the J gene end by 3 bases; junction bases not matched to a gene: 4. Germline CDR1 reads SGHRS; CDR2 reads YFSETQ. The CDR3 sequence is 15 residues long.

The CDR3 is CASSIDAGGPDTQYF. CDR3 sequence (DNA): TGTGCCAGTAGTATAGACGCAGGGGGGCCAGATACGCAGTATTTT. The gene calls are TRBV19 and TRBJ2-3; D possibly corresponds to TRBD1 (7 bases). The CDR3 totals 15 residues. The germline V gene has CDR1 LNHDA and CDR2 SQIVND (reference sequence). The V end was cut by 0 bases, the J end by 4 bases, with 11 bases between. The entire variable domain, with the rest obtained from reference TRBV19 and TRBJ2-3, is as follows: DGGITQSPKYLFRKEGQNVTLSCEQNLNHDAMYWYRQDPGQGLRLIYYSQIVNDFQKGDIAEGYSVSREKKESFPLTVTSAQKNPTAFYLCASSIDAGGPDTQYFGPGTRLTVL.

V and J are TRBV6-2 or TRBV6-3 and TRBJ2-7, with D unclear. This CDR3 is 15 amino acids long. Germline CDR1 MNHEY, CDR2 SVGEGT. Trimming took 0 bases from V and 1 from J, leaving 10 bases between them. In nucleotides, the CDR3 is TGTGCCAGCAGTTACTCCGAACTCCTGTCCTACGAGCAGTACTTC. Translated: CASSYSELLSYEQYF.

The gene calls are TRBV20-1 and TRBJ1-2, with 11 positions matching TRBD1. This CDR3 comprises 14 residues. CDR1 is DFQATT and CDR2 is SNEGSKA in the germline V gene (reference sequence). J lost 4 bases, V lost 3 bases, and 4 bases had no gene match. CDR3 protein: CSASIGQGAYGYTF. CDR3 coding DNA: TGCAGTGCTAGTATTGGACAGGGGGCCTATGGCTACACCTTC.

V gene TRBV9 combines with J gene TRBJ2-2; possibly TRBD1 for D (6 bases). There are 16 residues in the CDR3. Germline V gene sequence: CDR1 SGDLS, CDR2 YYNGEE. Trimming removed 0 bases from V and 0 bases from J, with 9 bases in between. The CDR3 reads CASSVAPGANTGELFF. The CDR3 DNA reads TGTGCCAGCAGCGTAGCTCCAGGGGCGAACACCGGGGAGCTGTTTTTT.

As DNA, the CDR3 is TGTGCCAGCAGCTTACAGGGTCAGCGTGGGGATACGCAGTATTTT. Translating it yields CASSLQGQRGDTQYF. This chain uses TRBV5-5 with TRBJ2-3, with D possibly matching TRBD1 (6 bases). The CDR3 contains 15 residues. Looked up from germline, CDR1 is SGHKS and CDR2 is YYEKEE (reference sequence). V lost 2 bases and J 6 bases, leaving 16 bases between the germline ends.

The rearrangement joins TRBV19 to TRBJ1-6, with unresolved D. CDR3 length equals 15 residues. V shed 3 bases and J shed 5 bases, with 11 bases lying between them. Germline lookup yields CDR1 LNHDA and CDR2 SQIVND (reference sequence). Here the CDR3 DNA reads TGTGCCAGTAGTATCGGTGCCCGAAATAATTCACCCCTCCACTTT. Translated, it gives CASSIGARNNSPLHF.

The J gene is TRBJ2-3, the V gene TRBV27, with D tentatively TRBD1 (6 bases). V was pared by 4 bases and J by 2 bases, with 16 bases between. Germline CDR1 reads MNHEY; CDR2 reads SMNVEV (reference sequence). The CDR3 extends over 16 amino acids. CDR3 nucleotides: TGTGCCAGCAGTTCATTCAGGGGTTATAACACAGATACGCAGTATTTT. Its translation is CASSSFRGYNTDTQYF.